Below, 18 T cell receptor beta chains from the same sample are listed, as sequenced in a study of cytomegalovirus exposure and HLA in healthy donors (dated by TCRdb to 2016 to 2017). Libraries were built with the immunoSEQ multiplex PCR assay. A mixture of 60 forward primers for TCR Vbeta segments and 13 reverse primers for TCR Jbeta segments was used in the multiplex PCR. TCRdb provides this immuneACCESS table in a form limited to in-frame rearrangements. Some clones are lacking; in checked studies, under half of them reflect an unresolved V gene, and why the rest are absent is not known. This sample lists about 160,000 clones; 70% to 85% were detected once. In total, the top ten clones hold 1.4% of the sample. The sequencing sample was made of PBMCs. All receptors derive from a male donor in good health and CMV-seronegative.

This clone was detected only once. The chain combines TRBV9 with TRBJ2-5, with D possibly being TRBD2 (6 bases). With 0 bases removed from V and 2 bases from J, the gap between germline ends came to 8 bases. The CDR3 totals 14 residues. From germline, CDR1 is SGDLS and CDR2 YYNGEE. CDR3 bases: TGTGCCAGCAGCGTAGGGGGGGTTCAAGAGACCCAGTACTTC. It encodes CASSVGGVQETQYF.

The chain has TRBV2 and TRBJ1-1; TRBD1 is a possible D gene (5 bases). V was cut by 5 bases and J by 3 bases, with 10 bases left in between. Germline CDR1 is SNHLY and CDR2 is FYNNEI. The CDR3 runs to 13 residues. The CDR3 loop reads CASSQGGHTEAFF. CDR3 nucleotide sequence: TGTGCCAGCAGTCAGGGTGGTCACACTGAAGCTTTCTTT.

For the CDR3, the DNA is TGTGCCAGTAGTATCCGCGGAGCGAACACCGGGGAGCTGTTTTTT. Translated: CASSIRGANTGELFF. This chain links TRBV19 with TRBJ2-2; D not certain. The CDR3 is 15 residues long. V was clipped by 3 bases and J by 0 bases, with 8 bases between them. Germline V lookup: CDR1 LNHDA, CDR2 SQIVND (reference sequence).

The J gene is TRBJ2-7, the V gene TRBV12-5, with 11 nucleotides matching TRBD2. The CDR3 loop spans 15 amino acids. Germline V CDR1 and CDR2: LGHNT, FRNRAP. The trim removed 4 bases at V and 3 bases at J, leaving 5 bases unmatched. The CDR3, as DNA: TGTGCTAGTGGTTCGACTAGCGGGGTTAACTACGAGCAGTACTTC. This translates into CASGSTSGVNYEQYF.

The CDR3 DNA follows: TGTGCCATCAGTGGAGGTTCGGGACAGGGAATGCAGCCCCAGCATTTT. It translates to CAISGGSGQGMQPQHF. The chain combines TRBV10-3 with TRBJ1-5; TRBD1 matches 9 bases. CDR1 is ENHRY and CDR2 is SYGVKD in the germline V gene. The CDR3 runs to 16 residues. J lost 7 bases, V lost 4 bases, and 11 bases had no gene match.

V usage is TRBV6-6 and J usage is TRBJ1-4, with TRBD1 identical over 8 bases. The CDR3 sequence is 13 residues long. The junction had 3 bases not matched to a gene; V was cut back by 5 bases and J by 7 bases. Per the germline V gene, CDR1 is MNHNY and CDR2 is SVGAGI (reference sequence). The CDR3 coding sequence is TGTGCCAGCAGTGACAGGGGCGGTGAAAAACTGTTTTTT. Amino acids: CASSDRGGEKLFF.

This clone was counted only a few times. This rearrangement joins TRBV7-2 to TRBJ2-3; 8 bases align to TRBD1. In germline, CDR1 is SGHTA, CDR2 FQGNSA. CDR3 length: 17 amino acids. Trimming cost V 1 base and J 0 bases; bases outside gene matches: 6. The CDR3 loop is CASSLDGQGKSTDTQYF. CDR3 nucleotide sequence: TGTGCCAGCAGCTTAGATGGACAGGGTAAAAGCACAGATACGCAGTATTTT. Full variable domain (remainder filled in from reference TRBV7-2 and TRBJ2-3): GAGVSQSPSNKVTEKGKDVELRCDPISGHTALYWYRQSLGQGLEFLIYFQGNSAPDKSGLPSDRFSAERTGGSVSTLTIQRTQQEDSAVYLCASSLDGQGKSTDTQYFGPGTRLTVL.

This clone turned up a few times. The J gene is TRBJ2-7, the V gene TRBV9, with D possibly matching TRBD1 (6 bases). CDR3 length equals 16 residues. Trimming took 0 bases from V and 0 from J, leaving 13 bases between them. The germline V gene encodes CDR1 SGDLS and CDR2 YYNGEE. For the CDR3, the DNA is TGTGCCAGCAGCGTAGACGGACAGAGGAGCTCCTACGAGCAGTACTTC. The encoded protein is CASSVDGQRSSYEQYF.

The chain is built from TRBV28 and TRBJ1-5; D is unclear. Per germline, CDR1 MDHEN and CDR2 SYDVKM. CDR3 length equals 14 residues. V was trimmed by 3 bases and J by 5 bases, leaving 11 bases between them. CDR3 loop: CASSLLVRYQPQHF. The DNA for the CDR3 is TGTGCCAGCAGTTTGCTTGTGAGGTATCAGCCCCAGCATTTT.

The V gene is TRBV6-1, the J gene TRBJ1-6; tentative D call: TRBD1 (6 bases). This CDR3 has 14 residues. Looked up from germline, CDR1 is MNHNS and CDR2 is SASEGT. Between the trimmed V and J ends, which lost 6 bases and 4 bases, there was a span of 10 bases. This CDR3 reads CASRRGGYNSPLHF. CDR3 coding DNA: TGTGCCAGCAGGAGGGGGGGTTATAATTCACCCCTCCACTTT.

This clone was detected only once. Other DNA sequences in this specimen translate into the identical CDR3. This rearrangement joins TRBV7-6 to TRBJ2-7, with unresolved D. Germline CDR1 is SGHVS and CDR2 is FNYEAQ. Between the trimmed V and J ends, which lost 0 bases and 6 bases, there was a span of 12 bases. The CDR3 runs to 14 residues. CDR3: CASSLAAYLPEQYF. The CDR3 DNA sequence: TGTGCCAGCAGCTTAGCCGCCTACTTACCCGAGCAGTACTTC.

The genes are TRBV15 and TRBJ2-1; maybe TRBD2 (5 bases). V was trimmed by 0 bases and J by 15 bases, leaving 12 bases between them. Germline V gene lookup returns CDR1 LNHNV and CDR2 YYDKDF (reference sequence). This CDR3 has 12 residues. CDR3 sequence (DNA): TGTGCCACCAGCAGAGATACTTTAGCGCGGTTCTTC. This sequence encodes CATSRDTLARFF.

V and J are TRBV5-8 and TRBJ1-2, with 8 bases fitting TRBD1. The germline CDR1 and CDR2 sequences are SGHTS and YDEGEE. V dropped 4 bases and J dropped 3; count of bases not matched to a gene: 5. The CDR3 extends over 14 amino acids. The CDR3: CASSPMDRDYGYTF. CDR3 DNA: TGTGCCAGCAGCCCCATGGACAGGGACTATGGCTACACCTTC.

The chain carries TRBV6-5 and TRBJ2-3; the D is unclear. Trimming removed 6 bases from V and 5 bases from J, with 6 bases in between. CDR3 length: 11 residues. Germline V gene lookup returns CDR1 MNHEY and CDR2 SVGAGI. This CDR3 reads CASSQLDTQYF. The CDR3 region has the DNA TGTGCCAGCAGCCAATTAGATACGCAGTATTTT.

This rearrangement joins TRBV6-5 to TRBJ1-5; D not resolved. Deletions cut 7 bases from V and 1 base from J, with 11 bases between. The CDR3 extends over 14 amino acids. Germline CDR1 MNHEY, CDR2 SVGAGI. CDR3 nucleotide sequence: TGTGCCAGCAACCAAGGAGGCAGCAATCAGCCCCAGCATTTT. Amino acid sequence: CASNQGGSNQPQHF.

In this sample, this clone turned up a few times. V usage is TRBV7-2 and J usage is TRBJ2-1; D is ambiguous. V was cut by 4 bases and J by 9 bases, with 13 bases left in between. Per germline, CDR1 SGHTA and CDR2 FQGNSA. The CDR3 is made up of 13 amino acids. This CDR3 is CASSSARVREQFF. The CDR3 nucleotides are TGTGCCAGCAGCTCGGCCCGGGTTCGTGAGCAGTTCTTC.

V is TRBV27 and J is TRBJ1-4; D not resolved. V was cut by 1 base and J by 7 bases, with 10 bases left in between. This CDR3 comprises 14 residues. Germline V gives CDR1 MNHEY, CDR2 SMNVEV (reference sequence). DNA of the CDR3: TGTGCCAGCAGTTTATTATCGAGCGGTGAAAAACTGTTTTTT. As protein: CASSLLSSGEKLFF.

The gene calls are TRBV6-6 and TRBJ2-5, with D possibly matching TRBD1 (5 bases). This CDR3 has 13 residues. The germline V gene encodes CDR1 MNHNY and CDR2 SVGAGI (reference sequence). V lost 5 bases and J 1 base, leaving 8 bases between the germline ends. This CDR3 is CASSGQFQETQYF. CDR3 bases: TGTGCCAGCAGTGGACAATTCCAAGAGACCCAGTACTTC.